These 3 T cell receptor beta chains were sequenced from one sample in a study of beta chain features in type 1 diabetes. cDNA synthesis used the whole RNA isolate, giving expressed TCRB sequences. Data came from immunoSEQ multiplex PCR; TCRdb stores just in-frame clones and leaves some out. The data show over 120,000 clones, with 9.2% seen just once and about 0.61% held by the top ten. Sequencing input: central memory CD4+ T cells from blood. The receptors were gathered from a man between 18 and 29 years old in good health.

In its sample, this clone was seen a few times. The V call is TRBV30, the J call TRBJ1-4; 7 nucleotides agree with TRBD1. This CDR3 contains 14 residues. Looked up from germline, CDR1 is GTSNPN and CDR2 is SVGIG (reference sequence). V was clipped by 0 bases and J by 4 bases; unmatched bases: 2. The CDR3 nucleotides read TGTGCCTGGAGTGTTGGGACAGTTAATGAAAAACTGTTTTTT. Its translation is CAWSVGTVNEKLFF.

The chain has TRBV28 and TRBJ1-2; 11 nucleotides match TRBD1. This CDR3 region has 15 residues. V dropped 2 bases and J dropped 4; count of bases not matched to a gene: 3. Germline assignment: CDR1 MDHEN and CDR2 SYDVKM. The CDR3: CASSLGGQGAYGYTF. In nucleotides, the CDR3 is TGTGCCAGCAGTTTAGGTGGACAGGGGGCCTATGGCTACACCTTC.

The rearrangement uses TRBV28 and TRBJ1-3, with D possibly TRBD1 on 5 matching bases. The V end was cut by 5 bases, the J end by 4 bases, with 18 bases between. Germline V gene sequence: CDR1 MDHEN, CDR2 SYDVKM. The CDR3 consists of 16 residues. CDR3: CASSTPGGNSGNTIYF. The CDR3 nucleotides read TGTGCCAGCAGTACCCCTGGGGGGAACAGCGGAAACACCATATATTTT.